This T cell receptor beta chain was profiled in a study of cytomegalovirus exposure and HLA in healthy donors (TCRdb year 2017). Describing the broader study: An earlier analysis of 587 of the donors reported 276 Gb of sequence data and roughly 100 million unique TCR beta sequences from 150 million to 200 million T cells. An early release covering roughly 580 HLA-typed donors comprised about 310 gigabases of sequencing data and roughly 85 million unique TCR sequences. Among the approximately 400 genotyped donors, 75% to 90% belonged to the genetic ancestry cluster associated with self-reported Caucasian donors. The study aimed to test whether signatures of past pathogen exposure could be identified by cataloging public T cell receptors. The study used immunosequencing to profile the T cell repertoires of under 700 subjects and linked those repertoires to cytomegalovirus serostatus. In addition to the first cohort of 666 subjects, a separate validation cohort of 120 different subjects was used. To predict cytomegalovirus infection status, the study brought together high-throughput TCR immunosequencing, statistical association of individual TCRs with disease status, and machine learning. In a later analysis, previously published TCR beta repertoires from fewer than 750 donors were re-analyzed and high-resolution HLA genotyping was added so that TCR occurrence patterns could be studied. Rather than drawing on any new phenotypic data, the later analysis identified candidate immune exposures from TCR beta sequences and the way those sequences occurred across donors. An earlier analysis of approximately 500 of the donors applied high-throughput TCR beta sequencing to assess whether each TCR beta V gene segment acted as functional or pseudogenic. Donor age, sex, ethnicity and CMV serostatus were compiled alongside the repertoire data. In a later genetic analysis, genome-wide SNP genotypes for about 55% of the roughly 700 donors were used, and that subset was treated as a discovery cohort. All discovery cohort repertoires had been generated using a single sequencing platform. HLA typing covered class I and class II loci at four-digit resolution. Typing coverage differed by locus: A, B, C, DRB1 and DQB1 were typed in about 620-640 donors, DQA1 in about 510, DPA1 in nearly 610, and DPB1 in 400 to 480. About 5 DR-DQ haplotypes were handled as single units for association and clustering, since linkage in the cohort was strong. Among 398 genotyped donors of the cohort, an average of approximately 240,000 unique TCR beta nucleotide sequences were sequenced per donor, around a sixth of them non-productive. General findings and caveats noted by the study authors: A later genetic analysis associated a missense DCLRE1C variant with V-gene and J-gene trimming of TCR beta chains, and an independent cohort replicated the association. The earlier analysis of some 540 of the donors excluded about 16 rarely observed V segments, including chromosome 9 orphons, because counts were too low. In a later analysis, several top co-occurrence clusters were reported to appear linked to parvovirus B19, influenza, CMV and Epstein-Barr virus. Most TCR sequences were observed very rarely across donors, whereas some public TCRs were present in many individuals. Because some donors lacked HLA typing at each locus, the association tests relied only on the typed subset. In the study, some 180 TCR beta chains were listed as associated with cytomegalovirus. CMV serostatus was the only immune exposure information available for the cohort. In a later analysis, about 17,000 TCR beta sequences were associated with specific HLA alleles at a false discovery rate of 0.05. Roughly uniform sequencing depth across donors was assumed in presence/absence analyses, although this assumption may not hold. In a later analysis, TCR association rates were found to vary across HLA loci, with the most associated TCRs seen for DRB1 alleles and the fewest for HLA-C alleles. Some IMGT-functional V segments, including TRBV6-2 and TRBV6-3, could not be distinguished by the 87-base-pair reads and were therefore excluded. The cohort was sequenced for TCR beta chains only, and without alpha or paired-chain data the features that could be detected were limited. Three of the identified cytomegalovirus-associated TCR beta chains were confirmed in vitro to be specific for cytomegalovirus antigens. In a later genetic analysis, fewer N-insertions in productive TCRs were reported among donors in an Asian-associated ancestry cluster than the approximately 630-donor mean. In a later analysis, HLA-associated TCR beta chains showed more clonal expansion and lower generation probabilities than non-associated chains that were equally common. It was suggested by the authors that the approach could potentially be generalized to other disease states and immunological phenotypes. Correlated functional status among segregating V segments might reflect linkage disequilibrium, but an unknown experimental factor could not be ruled out. The classifier was reported to diagnose cytomegalovirus status with high specificity and sensitivity in both the original and validation cohorts. A group of highly shared sequence variants was considered likely to be a technical artifact of the sequencing pipeline. A further reported finding was that TCR beta sequences accurately predicted the HLA-A and HLA-B alleles for most subjects in the first cohort. In an earlier analysis of 450 to 750 of the donors, most TCR beta V segments appeared in productive rearrangements about 90% or about 30% of the time, broadly matching IMGT annotations. When HLA alleles, especially DR and DQ, strongly co-occurred, TCR associations were difficult to assign to individual alleles. In a later analysis, most CMV-associated TCR beta chains were found to appear HLA-restricted, with HLA associations seemingly driven largely by CMV exposure.

For this clone: Its antigen is unknown. Base qualities are missing; no much larger clone stands one base away.

The CDR3 has 14 amino acids, counting the end cysteine and phenylalanine. The CDR3 DNA has 42 bases and is translated from base 1. V drops 4 bases and J drops 1 base, leaving 11 bases in between. Sequences SGHTA (CDR1) and FQGNSA (CDR2) are obtained from the germline V gene. Library preparation was by the immunoSEQ multiplex PCR assay. For the multiplex PCR, a mixture combining 60 forward primers for TCR Vbeta segments and 13 reverse primers for TCR Jbeta segments was used. The CDR3 region of rearranged TCR beta genes was amplified from genomic DNA with a multiplex PCR assay. Amplified TCR beta libraries were sequenced as 87-base-pair reads on the Illumina HiSeq System. The paper's processing steps were these. In a later analysis, about 80 million unique TCR beta chains were counted across the roughly 610 repertoires, and approximately 9.9 million of these chains were shared by at least two donors. Raw reads were error-corrected and collapsed into unique sequences with a nearest-neighbor algorithm that merged closely related sequences to remove PCR and sequencing errors. CDR3 sequences were aligned to IMGT reference sequences to assign V, D and J gene segments. Each retained sequence needed at least a six-nucleotide match to both a V gene segment and a J gene segment. A rearrangement counted as productive if the CDR3 had no stop codons and remained in frame with V and J, and every other rearrangement counted as non-productive. CDR3 was defined by IMGT convention, running from the second conserved V-encoded cysteine to the conserved J-encoded phenylalanine. The earlier analysis of 587 of the donors excluded sequences that lacked an unambiguous match to a single V gene segment. An earlier analysis of over 450 of the donors classified V segments as functional when productive rearrangements were above 56.7% and as segregating when the standard deviation between donors was above 5%. A statistical classification framework was built for diagnosing cytomegalovirus status from the catalog of TCR beta chain sequences. V and J gene assignment, in a later analysis, came from comparing TCR nucleotide sequences with IMGT/GENE-DB human TR gene sequences. In a later analysis, CDR3 sequences and most-parsimonious VDJ recombination scenarios were assigned using the TCRdist pipeline. A later analysis defined each TCR beta chain by its CDR3 amino acid sequence plus V-gene family, and excluded reads lacking a unique V-gene family. As a way to deal with suspected cross-contamination and a sequencing artifact, a later analysis dropped 500 to 700 nucleotide sequences that were highly shared and had low generation probability. In a later analysis, a clonal expansion index was calculated for each public chain from normalized within-repertoire ranks of inferred template counts. In a later analysis, generation probabilities were computed with a VDJ recombination model fitted to out-of-frame rearrangements, and the resulting probabilities were checked against IGoR. A later analysis scored TCR-TCR, TCR-HLA and TCR-CMV co-occurrence with hypergeometric tests, applying a repertoire-size bias correction to TCR pairs. To estimate false discovery rates, a later analysis permuted the HLA or CMV assignments 20 times. In a later analysis, co-occurring TCRs were grouped using DBSCAN, with TCRdist sequence similarity added in when clustering inside HLA-allele-positive subsets. Co-occurrence clustering excluded repertoires with fewer than 30,000 or more than 120,000 public chains, plus five with anomalous nucleotide sharing. Entries here come from immuneACCESS through TCRdb and include only in-frame sequences with V and J called. Some clones fail to appear in such tables; in the studies checked, an unresolved V gene covers under half of the shortfall, and the cause of the remainder is unknown. V, J and clone size are those of that table, while D and trimming were read from the DNA. The sample yields 90,000 to 140,000 clones; under 85% were counted once. In total, the top ten clones hold roughly 1.2% of the sample.

In total, 630 or so healthy bone marrow donors made up the cohort. Cohort members were all nominally healthy when sampled, although unrecorded immune exposures were likely present. The donor tested CMV seronegative and was one of the 352 seronegative cohort members. Each donor provided a peripheral blood sample, and peripheral blood mononuclear cells were used for TCR beta sequencing. Genomic DNA was extracted from the blood cell samples with the Qiagen DNeasy Blood Extraction Kit. The chain couples TRBV7-2 to TRBJ2-7, with a weak D call of TRBD2 (6 bases match). Material for sequencing was PBMCs. This clonotype originated in a young man in good health and CMV-seronegative. The CDR3 reads as follows: CASSSAGGSYEQYF. The nucleotide sequence reads TGTGCCAGCAGCTCCGCCGGGGGATCCTACGAGCAGTACTTC.